A single sample is the source of the 9 T cell receptor beta chains below, sequenced in a study of blood T cells in healthy people across ages. Combining a sample-barcoded 5' primer with a J-beta primer mix, a second PCR ran for 7 to 11 cycles. MiXCR, run by TCRdb on the 5' RACE reads, gives a single entry per CDR3 protein. The repertoire holds about 800,000 distinct CDR3 sequences, about 47% seen once, with 15% to 20% in the top ten. The specimen was blood. Receptor source: a man older than 75 in good health.

The chain links TRBV20-1 to TRBJ1-4; 9 bases fit TRBD1. The CDR3 contains 14 residues. The V gene's germline CDR1 is DFQATT and CDR2 SNEGSKA (reference sequence). V was pared by 8 bases and J by 3 bases, with 7 bases of the junction left unmatched. The CDR3 region is CSYMDRGSNEKLFF. The CDR3 nucleotides read TGCAGTTATATGGACAGGGGATCTAATGAAAAACTGTTTTTT.

The chain recombines TRBV7-2 with TRBJ2-1; 13 bases map to TRBD2. Trimming took 2 bases from V and 4 from J; bases not matched to a gene: 11. CDR1 and CDR2 from the germline V gene are SGHTA and FQGNSA. The CDR3 is made up of 19 amino acids. Here the CDR3 DNA reads TGTGCCAGCAGCTTACTGCCGACTAGCGGGGGGCGGAAATACAATGAGCAGTTCTTC. Protein product: CASSLLPTSGGRKYNEQFF.

The genes are TRBV20-1 and TRBJ2-5, with 8 bases aligning to TRBD1. V gave up 1 base and J gave up 2 bases; unmatched junction bases: 3. Germline V lookup: CDR1 DFQATT, CDR2 SNEGSKA (reference sequence). The CDR3 sequence is 14 residues long. CDR3 nucleotide sequence: TGCAGTGCTAGAGGAGGGACAGGACAAGAGACCCAGTACTTC. Its translation: CSARGGTGQETQYF.

This clonotype was observed a few times. The rearrangement joins TRBV14 to TRBJ2-1; maybe TRBD2 (5 bases). Germline-derived CDR1 and CDR2 are SGHDN and FVKESK. V lost 4 bases and J lost 0, with 13 bases in between. This CDR3 spans 16 amino acids. CDR3 sequence reads: CASSRVRDSSYNEQFF. As DNA, the CDR3 is TGTGCCAGCAGCCGCGTTCGGGATAGCTCCTACAATGAGCAGTTCTTC.

The J gene is TRBJ2-2, the V gene TRBV7-2; possible D gene TRBD2, 5 bases. V was pared by 2 bases and J by 3 bases, with 10 bases between. CDR3 size: 15 residues. Germline CDR1 is SGHTA and CDR2 is FQGNSA. The CDR3, as DNA: TGTGCCAGCAGCTTAACGGGAACGGACACCGGGGAGCTGTTTTTT. Its protein is CASSLTGTDTGELFF.

There are many counts of this clonotype. This rearrangement joins TRBV3-1 to TRBJ2-7; 9 positions agree with TRBD2. J was trimmed by 7 bases and V by 4 bases; bases with no gene match: 11. CDR3 length: 15 residues. Germline CDR1 and CDR2: LGHDT and YNNKEL (reference sequence). CDR3 residues: CASSPRLAAPREQYF. In DNA form, the CDR3 reads TGTGCCAGCAGCCCTAGACTAGCGGCCCCTAGGGAGCAGTACTTC.

With regard to this clonotype: A clone one base away is much larger, so this may be a read error. The chain joins TRBV7-3 to TRBJ2-3, with D perhaps matching TRBD2 (6 bases). CDR3 length: 16 residues. Trimming stripped 6 bases from V and 11 bases from J, with 27 bases between. Germline-derived CDR1 and CDR2 are SGHTA and FQGTGA. The CDR3 DNA sequence: TGTGCCAGCAGTAAAACCGGGACTGATAAACTAAGTATGCAGTATTTT. Translating gives CASSKTGTDKLSMQYF.

This clonotype has only a few counts. The chain has TRBV3-1 and TRBJ2-7; D tentatively fits TRBD1 or TRBD2 (5 bases each). The germline V gene has CDR1 LGHDT and CDR2 YNNKEL (reference sequence). V lost 6 bases and J lost 7, with 13 bases in between. The CDR3 totals 12 residues. This chain's CDR3 is CASRAIWGEQYF. Here the CDR3 DNA reads TGTGCCAGCAGGGCCATTTGGGGGGAGCAGTACTTC.

The genes are TRBV4-3 and TRBJ2-6, with D uncertain. The germline V gene encodes CDR1 LGHNA and CDR2 YSLEER. Trimming took off 0 bases at V and 0 bases at J, with 6 bases between the two ends. The CDR3 is made up of 16 amino acids. Written as DNA, the CDR3 is TGCGCCAGCAGCCAAGATTGGATCTCTGGGGCCAACGTCCTGACTTTC. Translation: CASSQDWISGANVLTF.